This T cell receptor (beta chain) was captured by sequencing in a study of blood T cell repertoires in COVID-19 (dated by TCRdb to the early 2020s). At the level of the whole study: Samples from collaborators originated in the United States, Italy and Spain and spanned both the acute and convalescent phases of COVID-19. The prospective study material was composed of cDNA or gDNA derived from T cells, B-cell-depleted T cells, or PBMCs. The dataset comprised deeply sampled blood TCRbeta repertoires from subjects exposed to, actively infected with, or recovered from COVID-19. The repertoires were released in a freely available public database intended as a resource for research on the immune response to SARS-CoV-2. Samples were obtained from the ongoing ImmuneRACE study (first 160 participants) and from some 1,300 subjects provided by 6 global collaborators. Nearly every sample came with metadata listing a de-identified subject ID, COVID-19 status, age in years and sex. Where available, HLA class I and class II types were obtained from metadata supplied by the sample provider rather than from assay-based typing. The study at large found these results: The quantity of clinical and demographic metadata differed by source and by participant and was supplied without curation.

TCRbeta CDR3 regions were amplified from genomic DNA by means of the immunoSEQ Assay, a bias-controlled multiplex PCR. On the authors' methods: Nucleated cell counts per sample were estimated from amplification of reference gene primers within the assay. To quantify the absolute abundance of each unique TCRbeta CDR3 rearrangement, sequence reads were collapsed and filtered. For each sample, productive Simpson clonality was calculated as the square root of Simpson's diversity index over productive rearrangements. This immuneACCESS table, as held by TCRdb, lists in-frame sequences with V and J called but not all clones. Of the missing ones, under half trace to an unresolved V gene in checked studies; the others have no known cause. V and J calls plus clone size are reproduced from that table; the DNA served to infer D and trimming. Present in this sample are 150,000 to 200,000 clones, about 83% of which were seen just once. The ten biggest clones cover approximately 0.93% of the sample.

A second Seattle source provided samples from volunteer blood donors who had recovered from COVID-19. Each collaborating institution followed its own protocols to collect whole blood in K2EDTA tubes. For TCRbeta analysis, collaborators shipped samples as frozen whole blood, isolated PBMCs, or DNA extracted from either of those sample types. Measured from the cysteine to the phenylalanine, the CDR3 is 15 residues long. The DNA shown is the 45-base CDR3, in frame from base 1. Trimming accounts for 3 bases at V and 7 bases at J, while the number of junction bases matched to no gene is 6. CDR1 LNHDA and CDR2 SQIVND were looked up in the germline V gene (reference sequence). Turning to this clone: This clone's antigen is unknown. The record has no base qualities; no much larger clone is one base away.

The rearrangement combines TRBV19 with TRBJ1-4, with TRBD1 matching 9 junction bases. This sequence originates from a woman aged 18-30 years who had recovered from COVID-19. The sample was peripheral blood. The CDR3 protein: CASSIWGQGTEKLFF. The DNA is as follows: TGTGCCAGTAGTATTTGGGGACAGGGCACTGAAAAACTGTTTTTT. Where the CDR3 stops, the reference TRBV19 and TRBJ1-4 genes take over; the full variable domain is DGGITQSPKYLFRKEGQNVTLSCEQNLNHDAMYWYRQDPGQGLRLIYYSQIVNDFQKGDIAEGYSVSREKKESFPLTVTSAQKNPTAFYLCASSIWGQGTEKLFFGSGTQLSVL.